Listed below are T cell receptor beta chains from one sample, sequenced in a study of identical twins. TCRdb used MiXCR to reprocess the 5' RACE reads, holding one entry per CDR3 protein. Of about 690,000 distinct CDR3 sequences listed, 21% are singletons. A further study also used this sample, focusing on T cells expressing NK-cell markers.

Sequenced sample: PBMCs. These TCRs come from a woman aged 18-29 years in good health. Both conserved end residues are part of each CDR3. A D gene is named only where the DNA matches it firmly. Clone size is shown for a subset of rows, as once, few, many or a class of expanded clone.

v_call	j_call	clone_size	d_call	cdr3_nt	cdr3_aa
TRBV4-2	TRBJ2-4	few	-	TGTGCCAGCAGCGCAGGCGGGATCGAGGAAAACATTCAGTACTTC	CASSAGGIEENIQYF
TRBV4-2	TRBJ2-5	few	-	TGTGCCAGCAGCCAAGAAGCTAGAGGGGTTGCGGAGACCCAGTACTTC	CASSQEARGVAETQYF
TRBV5-1	TRBJ1-1	few	-	TGCGCCAGCAGCTTGTGGCAGGAACCGGTTGCGGGTGAAGCTTTCTTT	CASSLWQEPVAGEAFF
TRBV9	TRBJ2-7	many	TRBD2	TGTGCCAGCAGCCCTGGACTAGCGGGAGGTTCCTACGAGCAGTACTTC	CASSPGLAGGSYEQYF
TRBV6-1	TRBJ2-7	once	-	TGTGCCAGTACCGGGACCGACTCCTACGAGCAGTACTTC	CASTGTDSYEQYF
TRBV5-1	TRBJ2-1	-	TRBD2	TGCGCCAGCAGCTTTGGACTAGCGGGAGTAGCCTACAATGAGCAGTTCTTC	CASSFGLAGVAYNEQFF
TRBV7-8	TRBJ1-2	few	-	TGTGCCAGCAGCTTCCTCCCTAAGGGCTACACCTTC	CASSFLPKGYTF
TRBV29-1	TRBJ1-2	-	-	TGCAGCGTTGGGGACGGAAACTATGGCTACACCTTC	CSVGDGNYGYTF
TRBV29-1	TRBJ1-2	-	-	TGCAGCGTTGATGGGCAGGGAACAAACTATGGCTACACCTTC	CSVDGQGTNYGYTF
TRBV27	TRBJ1-1	-	-	TGTGCCAGCAGTCGGGACTCGGAGAGTGAAGCTTTCTTT	CASSRDSESEAFF
TRBV12-3/TRBV12-4	TRBJ2-3	many	-	TGTGCCAGCTGGTCGGTGGCGTCAGTTGCAGATACGCAGTATTTT	CASWSVASVADTQYF
TRBV14	TRBJ2-1	few	-	TGTGCCAGCAGCCAAGGACTAGTTGGTGAGCAGTTCTTC	CASSQGLVGEQFF
TRBV20-1	TRBJ1-1	many	-	TGCAGTGCTAGCCTGCGTGGGAACACTGAAGCTTTCTTT	CSASLRGNTEAFF
TRBV11-2	TRBJ2-2	-	TRBD1	TGTGCCAGCAGCTTGCGGGACGGGACAGGCCCCCACGGGGAGCTGTTTTTT	CASSLRDGTGPHGELFF
TRBV27	TRBJ2-1	few	-	TGTGCCAGCAGTTCTCTTAGCATAGGTGAGCAGTTCTTC	CASSSLSIGEQFF
TRBV6-1	TRBJ2-2	many	-	TGTGCCAGCAAAGCGGTTGCGAACACCGGGGAGCTGTTTTTT	CASKAVANTGELFF
TRBV20-1	TRBJ2-3	many	-	TGCAGTGCTAGGAGAGCTACTTCTAGCACAGATACGCAGTATTTT	CSARRATSSTDTQYF
TRBV30	TRBJ1-1	few	-	TGTGCCTGGAGCGGGACCGGAAGTGGAGCTTTCTTT	CAWSGTGSGAFF
TRBV25-1	TRBJ2-1	many	TRBD2	TGTGCCAGCACGGGAGGACGGCAGTTCTTC	CASTGGRQFF
TRBV20-1	TRBJ2-1	few	-	TGCAGTGCTAGAGGGCTAGTTAGGTACAATGAGCAGTTCTTC	CSARGLVRYNEQFF
TRBV20-1	TRBJ2-1	-	TRBD2	TGCAGTGCCTCCCCTAGCGGGGGTTACAATGAGCAGTTCTTC	CSASPSGGYNEQFF
TRBV11-1	TRBJ2-1	-	TRBD2	TGTGCCAGCAGCTTAGATGCTTGGACTAGCGGGAGGGTTAACAATGAGCAGTTCTTC	CASSLDAWTSGRVNNEQFF
TRBV20-1	TRBJ2-5	-	-	TGCAGTGCTCTGAGGAAAGGGCCGGAGACCCAGTACTTC	CSALRKGPETQYF
TRBV5-1	TRBJ2-2	-	-	TGCGCCAGCAGCTCCACCGTAACGGGGTACACCGGGGAGCTGTTTTTT	CASSSTVTGYTGELFF
TRBV6-2/TRBV6-3	TRBJ1-3	few	-	TGTGCCAGCACGGGGACGAAGAACACCATATATTTT	CASTGTKNTIYF
TRBV7-6	TRBJ1-1	-	-	TGTGCCAGCAGCGAGGGGAGAGCGGACACTGAAGCTTTCTTT	CASSEGRADTEAFF
TRBV29-1	TRBJ2-1	-	-	TGCAGCGTCCACGACAGGTACAATGAGCAGTTCTTC	CSVHDRYNEQFF
TRBV9	TRBJ2-4	-	TRBD2	TGTGCCAGCAGCGTAGGACTAGCGGGGGCCACGATCAAAAACATTCAGTACTTC	CASSVGLAGATIKNIQYF
TRBV5-1	TRBJ2-3	few	-	TGCGCCAGCAGCGTACTCCACACAGATACGCAGTATTTT	CASSVLHTDTQYF
TRBV15	TRBJ1-1	-	-	TGTGCCACAGCAGGGTACACTGAAGCTTTCTTT	CATAGYTEAFF
TRBV25-1	TRBJ2-5	few	TRBD1	TGTGCCAGCAGTGAGGGGGACAGTAGGGCCGGGACCCAGTACTTC	CASSEGDSRAGTQYF
TRBV7-7	TRBJ2-5	few	TRBD2	TGTGCCAGCAGCTCCCTGACTAGCGGGAGGGGGGAGACCCAGTACTTC	CASSSLTSGRGETQYF
TRBV27	TRBJ2-1	-	-	TGTGCCAGCAGTTTGGACAGCTTCTACAATGAGCAGTTCTTC	CASSLDSFYNEQFF
TRBV12-3/TRBV12-4	TRBJ2-7	-	TRBD1	TGTGCCAGCGGGAACAGGGGGCAGGGCGAGCAGTACTTC	CASGNRGQGEQYF
TRBV12-3/TRBV12-4	TRBJ1-5	few	-	TGTGCCAGCAGACGTGTTGACAGGCCGAATCAGCCCCAGCATTTT	CASRRVDRPNQPQHF
TRBV5-6	TRBJ2-5	-	-	TGTGCCAGCAGCCCTCTAAGGAGGAAAATACGAGAGACCCAGTACTTC	CASSPLRRKIRETQYF
TRBV6-5	TRBJ2-7	few	TRBD1	TGTGCCAGCAGTTACTCAAGGGGGCGGTGGGAGCAGTACTTC	CASSYSRGRWEQYF
TRBV6-1	TRBJ2-1	-	-	TGTGCCATCCGGTGGCGGGAAGGCGGTGAGCAGTTCTTC	CAIRWREGGEQFF
TRBV18	TRBJ2-5	-	-	TGTGCCAGCTCACCACCGCAGGATCGGGAGACCCAGTACTTC	CASSPPQDRETQYF
TRBV20-1	TRBJ2-5	many	-	TGCAGTGCTAGGACCCAACGGGGTACCCAGTACTTC	CSARTQRGTQYF
TRBV9	TRBJ2-5	few	-	TGTGCCAGCAGCGTAGTCGGGGGCGAAGAGACCCAGTACTTC	CASSVVGGEETQYF
TRBV7-2	TRBJ1-4	few	-	TGTGCCAGCAGCCCCGGGGCGGGGAGGAAACTGTTTTTT	CASSPGAGRKLFF
TRBV5-1	TRBJ1-1	-	-	TGCGCCAGCAGCTTGCTGTGGTCCGAACAGGTGGGAACTGTCTTT	CASSLLWSEQVGTVF
TRBV7-9	TRBJ2-1	few	TRBD2	TGTGCCAGCAGCTCCCCAGCGGGGGGCCTAAATGAGCAGTTCTTC	CASSSPAGGLNEQFF
TRBV20-1	TRBJ2-5	-	TRBD1	TGCAGTGCGGTATACAGGGGGACAGAGACCCAGTACTTC	CSAVYRGTETQYF
TRBV29-1	TRBJ1-2	-	TRBD1	TGCAGCGTTGACACAGGGGTGGGGTATGGCTACACCTTC	CSVDTGVGYGYTF
TRBV12-3/TRBV12-4	TRBJ2-7	many	-	TGTGCCAGCGGGGGTCTCTACGAGCAGTACTTC	CASGGLYEQYF
TRBV6-5	TRBJ2-7	few	-	TGTGCCAGCAGTTACGGGACGGCCCCGGGACCCTACGAGCAGTACTTC	CASSYGTAPGPYEQYF
TRBV4-3	TRBJ1-2	-	TRBD1	TGCGCCAGCAGCCAAGATTGGGGTCGGACAGGGGACTATGGCTACACCTTC	CASSQDWGRTGDYGYTF
TRBV7-9	TRBJ2-3	-	TRBD2	TGTGCCAGCCGTTCTCGGGGGGGCACAGATACGCAGTATTTT	CASRSRGGTDTQYF
TRBV20-1	TRBJ1-1	few	-	TGCAGTGCTAGTGATGGTTATTACACTGAAGCTTTCTTT	CSASDGYYTEAFF
TRBV29-1	TRBJ2-1	few	-	TGCAGCGTTGATCTAAGGGCATCTCCCAATGAGCAGTTCTTC	CSVDLRASPNEQFF
TRBV7-9	TRBJ2-3	-	TRBD1	TGTGCCAGCAGCTTAGGGGCTGGGACAGGTTATACAGATACGCAGTATTTT	CASSLGAGTGYTDTQYF
TRBV19	TRBJ2-7	-	TRBD1	TGTGCCAGTAGTGAGGACCCGGACAGGGCCTACGAGCAGTACTTC	CASSEDPDRAYEQYF
TRBV5-1	TRBJ2-7	few	-	TGCGCCAGCAGGCAGGGACCATTCGTCTACGAGCAGTACTTC	CASRQGPFVYEQYF
TRBV20-1	TRBJ2-1	few	-	TGCAGTGCTAGAGATCAGCGAGCTGATGAGCAGTTCTTC	CSARDQRADEQFF
TRBV20-1	TRBJ2-1	few	TRBD2	TGCAGTGCTAGAGAAGGGACTAGCTATGAGCAGTTCTTC	CSAREGTSYEQFF
TRBV7-2	TRBJ2-1	few	TRBD2	TGTGCCAGCAGCCCTCGACTAGCGGGGAGCTCCTACAATGAGCAGTTCTTC	CASSPRLAGSSYNEQFF
TRBV3-1	TRBJ2-3	few	-	TGTGCCAGCAGCCAAGATCGGGCAGCAAACACAGATACGCAGTATTTT	CASSQDRAANTDTQYF